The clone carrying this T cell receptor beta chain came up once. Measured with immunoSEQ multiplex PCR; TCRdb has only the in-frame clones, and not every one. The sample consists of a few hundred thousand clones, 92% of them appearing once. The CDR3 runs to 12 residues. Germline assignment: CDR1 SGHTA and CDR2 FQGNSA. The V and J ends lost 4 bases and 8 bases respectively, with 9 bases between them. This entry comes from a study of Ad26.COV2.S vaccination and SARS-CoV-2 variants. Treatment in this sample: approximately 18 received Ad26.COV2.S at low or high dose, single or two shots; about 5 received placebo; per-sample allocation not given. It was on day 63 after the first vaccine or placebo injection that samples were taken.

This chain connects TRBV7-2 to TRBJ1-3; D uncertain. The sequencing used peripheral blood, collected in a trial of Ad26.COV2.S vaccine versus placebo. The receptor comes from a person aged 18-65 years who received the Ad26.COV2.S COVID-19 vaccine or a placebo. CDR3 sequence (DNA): TGTGCCAGCAGCTCCTTTAGGGACACCATATATTTT. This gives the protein CASSSFRDTIYF.